The entry below describes one T cell receptor (beta chain). The antigen remains unidentified. The sample comes from a study of a mutant IDH1 vaccine in newly diagnosed glioma. Libraries were prepared by immunoSEQ multiplex PCR; TCRdb keeps only in-frame clonotypes and omits some of them. The sample includes around 55,000 clones, under 90% of them seen just once. Indicated time point: week 23, last vaccination. Vaccination used 300 ug of mutant IDH1 20-mer peptide per dose, with topical imiquimod. CDR1 and CDR2 from the germline V gene are SNHLY and FYNNEI. This CDR3 region has 12 residues. V shed 4 bases and J shed 6 bases, with 4 bases lying between them.

The chain has TRBV2 and TRBJ1-6; D call uncertain. Sequencing was performed on PBMCs, taken from a glioma patient whose treatment included an IDH1 peptide vaccine. The clonotype was recovered from a man aged 40-49 years with glioma. Here the CDR3 DNA reads TGTGCCAGCAGTGTAGGTAATTCACCCCTCCACTTT. The encoded protein is CASSVGNSPLHF.